Given below is one T cell receptor beta chain in context. No antigen is known for it. Per-base qualities were not stored, and no clone one base away is much larger. These data come from a study of blood T cell repertoires in COVID-19 (dated by TCRdb to the early 2020s). General notes on the study: The collaborator samples originated in the United States, Italy and Spain and spanned the acute and convalescent phases of COVID-19. The prospective study material was composed of cDNA or gDNA derived from T cells, B-cell-depleted T cells, or PBMCs. The dataset comprised deeply sampled blood TCRbeta repertoires from subjects exposed to, actively infected with, or recovered from COVID-19. The repertoires were released in a freely available public database intended as a resource for research on the immune response to SARS-CoV-2. The samples were drawn from the first 160 participants of the ongoing ImmuneRACE study and from 950 to 1,500 subjects provided by 6 global collaborators. A de-identified subject ID, COVID-19 status, age in years and sex were almost always included in the sample metadata. HLA class I and class II types, where available, came from metadata supplied by the sample provider rather than from assay-based typing.

Participants in the prospective study were enrolled through a virtual design, were aged 18 to 89 years, and lived in about two dozen United States geographic areas. Cohort assignment in the prospective study relied on participant-reported clinical history from a screening survey and a study questionnaire. In the prospective study, whole blood, serum and a nasopharyngeal or oropharyngeal swab were collected from each participant by mobile phlebotomists. Prospective study participants could optionally give additional blood draws and questionnaires over an approximately 2-month period. Before DNA extraction, prospective study blood samples were shipped either frozen or at room temperature. The immunoSEQ Assay, a bias-controlled multiplex PCR, was used to amplify TCRbeta CDR3 regions from genomic DNA. The original methods were these. The number of nucleated cells in each sample was estimated by amplification of reference gene primers within the assay. Sequence reads were collapsed and filtered to measure the absolute abundance of every unique TCRbeta CDR3 rearrangement. Productive Simpson clonality was computed per sample as the square root of Simpson's diversity index over productive rearrangements. Sourced from immuneACCESS, this table was stored by TCRdb with only in-frame sequences that have V and J called. A share of the clones is absent; for the studies checked, an unresolved V gene accounts for under half, and the remainder has no known explanation. V and J calls and clone size are copied from that table; D and trimming were computed from the DNA. The sample profile shows 100,000 to 150,000 clones; roughly 80% of them were found once. The ten biggest clones cover roughly 2.3% of the sample.

General findings and caveats noted by the study authors: The amount of clinical and demographic metadata varied by source and participant and was provided uncurated.

The CDR3 runs 15 amino acids, cysteine and phenylalanine included. Only the CDR3 DNA stays, 45 bases, in frame from base 1. CDR1 and CDR2 (MDHEN, SYDVKM) derive from the germline V gene. V loses 8 bases, J loses 0 bases, and the germline ends lie 17 bases apart. Sequenced sample: PBMCs or T cells enriched from blood (not recorded which). The chain joins TRBV28 to TRBJ2-7; a weak D assignment points to TRBD1 (5 bases agree). This receptor was taken from a man aged 35 to 55 with acute COVID-19. The CDR3 reads as follows: CASRVEDSSSYEQYF. The nucleotides read TGTGCCAGCCGGGTCGAAGACAGCTCCTCCTACGAGCAGTACTTC.